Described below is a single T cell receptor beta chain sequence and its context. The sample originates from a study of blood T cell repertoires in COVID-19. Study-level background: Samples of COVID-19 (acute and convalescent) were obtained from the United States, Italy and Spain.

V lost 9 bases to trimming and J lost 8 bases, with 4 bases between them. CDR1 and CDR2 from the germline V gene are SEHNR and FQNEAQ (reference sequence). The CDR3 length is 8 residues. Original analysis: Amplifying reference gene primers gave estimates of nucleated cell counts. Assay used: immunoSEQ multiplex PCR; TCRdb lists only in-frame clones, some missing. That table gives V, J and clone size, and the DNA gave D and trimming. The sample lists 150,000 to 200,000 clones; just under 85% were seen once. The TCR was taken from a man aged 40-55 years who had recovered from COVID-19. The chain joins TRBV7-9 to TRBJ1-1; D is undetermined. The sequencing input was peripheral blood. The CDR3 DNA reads TGTGCCAGAACAGAAGCTTTCTTT. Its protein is CARTEAFF.